A selection of T cell receptor beta chains follows, all from one sample in a study of cytomegalovirus exposure and HLA in healthy donors. Libraries were prepared by immunoSEQ multiplex PCR; TCRdb keeps only in-frame clonotypes and omits some of them. This sample has a few hundred thousand clones, with just over 85% found just once. Sequenced input: PBMCs. These receptors all stem from a woman between 18 and 29 years old in good health and CMV-seronegative. CDR3s include the opening cysteine and the closing phenylalanine or tryptophan. The order of the fields is V gene, J gene, D gene, clone size, CDR3 protein, CDR3 DNA. The D gene is left open where the match is weak. Only part of the rows carry a size: once, few, many, or a class if the clone is expanded.

TRBV5-1	TRBJ2-1	TRBD1	.	CASSLQGVTYNEQFF	TGCGCCAGCAGCTTACAGGGGGTAACCTACAATGAGCAGTTCTTC
TRBV6-4	TRBJ1-3	.	once	CASSPEGGSSGNTIYF	TGTGCCAGCAGCCCTGAGGGGGGGAGCTCTGGAAACACCATATATTTT
TRBV27	TRBJ1-4	.	.	CASSSQGAGQNEKLFF	TGTGCCAGCAGTTCCCAAGGGGCAGGTCAGAATGAAAAACTGTTTTTT
TRBV4-1	TRBJ1-1	.	.	CASSQVPGRNTEAFF	TGCGCCAGCAGCCAGGTCCCAGGTAGGAACACTGAAGCTTTCTTT
TRBV4-1	TRBJ1-6	TRBD1	.	CASSQEWTGYNSPLHF	TGCGCCAGCAGCCAAGAGTGGACAGGTTACAATTCACCCCTCCACTTT
TRBV5-1	TRBJ2-1	TRBD2	.	CASSLATGPGGPFFHNEQFF	TGCGCCAGCAGCTTGGCCACCGGGCCGGGAGGGCCTTTCTTCCACAATGAGCAGTTCTTC
TRBV27	TRBJ1-4	.	.	CASSPRLNEKLFF	TGTGCCAGCAGTCCCCGACTTAATGAAAAACTGTTTTTT
TRBV29-1	TRBJ2-5	.	.	CSVSQDQETQYF	TGCAGCGTGAGCCAGGATCAAGAGACCCAGTACTTC
TRBV4-1	TRBJ2-3	.	.	CASSRSTDSTDTQYF	TGCGCCAGCAGCCGCTCCACGGACTCCACAGATACGCAGTATTTT
TRBV9	TRBJ2-7	.	.	CASSPTYPSRAHHYEQYF	TGTGCCAGCAGCCCCACATACCCCTCGCGGGCGCACCACTACGAGCAGTACTTC
TRBV9	TRBJ2-2	.	.	CASSVAERAGELFF	TGTGCCAGCAGCGTAGCGGAGCGGGCCGGGGAGCTGTTTTTT
TRBV9	TRBJ2-3	TRBD2	.	CASTPSGKEDTQYF	TGTGCCAGCACTCCTAGCGGGAAGGAAGATACGCAGTATTTT
TRBV6-1	TRBJ2-5	TRBD1	once	CASSTGQGGFETQYF	TGTGCCAGCAGCACCGGACAGGGTGGTTTTGAGACCCAGTACTTC
TRBV6-5	TRBJ2-7	.	.	CASSHMVYEQYF	TGTGCCAGCAGCCACATGGTCTACGAGCAGTACTTC
TRBV28	TRBJ2-7	TRBD2	.	CASHPGLGSHEQYF	TGTGCCAGCCACCCGGGACTAGGGAGCCACGAGCAGTACTTC
TRBV7-2	TRBJ2-1	TRBD1	.	CASSRARGQNEQFF	TGTGCCAGCAGCCGCGCCAGGGGGCAGAATGAGCAGTTCTTC
TRBV5-1	TRBJ2-1	.	once	CASSLDRKYNEQFF	TGCGCCAGCAGCTTGGACAGGAAATACAATGAGCAGTTCTTC
TRBV27	TRBJ1-1	.	.	CASSLSGFPPTEAFF	TGTGCCAGCAGTTTGTCAGGGTTTCCCCCAACTGAAGCTTTCTTT
TRBV11-3	TRBJ2-1	.	few	CASSRRVNAQFF	TGTGCCAGCAGCCGTCGGGTTAACGCGCAGTTCTTC
TRBV11-2	TRBJ2-7	.	once	CASSLVSGKQSYEQYF	TGTGCCAGCAGCTTAGTATCAGGAAAACAATCCTACGAGCAGTACTTC